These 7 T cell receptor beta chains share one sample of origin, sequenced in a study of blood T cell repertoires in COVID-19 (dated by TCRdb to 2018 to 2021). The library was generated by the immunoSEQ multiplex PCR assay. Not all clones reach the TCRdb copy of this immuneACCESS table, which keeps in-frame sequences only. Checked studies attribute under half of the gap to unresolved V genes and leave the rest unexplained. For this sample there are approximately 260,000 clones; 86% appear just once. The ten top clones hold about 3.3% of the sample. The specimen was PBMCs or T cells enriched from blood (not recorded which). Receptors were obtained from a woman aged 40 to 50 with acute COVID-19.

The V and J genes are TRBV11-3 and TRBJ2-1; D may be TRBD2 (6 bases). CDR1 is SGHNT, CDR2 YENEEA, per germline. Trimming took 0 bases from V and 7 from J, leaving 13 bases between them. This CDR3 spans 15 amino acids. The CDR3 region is CASSLDWGGANEQFF. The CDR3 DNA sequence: TGTGCCAGCAGCTTAGATTGGGGAGGCGCGAATGAGCAGTTCTTC.

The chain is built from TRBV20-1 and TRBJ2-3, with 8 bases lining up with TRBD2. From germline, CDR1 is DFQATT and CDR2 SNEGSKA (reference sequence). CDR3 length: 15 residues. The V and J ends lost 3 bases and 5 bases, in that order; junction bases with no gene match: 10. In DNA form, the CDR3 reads TGCAGTGCTAGTATAACTAGCGGCCGAGAAGATACGCAGTATTTT. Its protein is CSASITSGREDTQYF.

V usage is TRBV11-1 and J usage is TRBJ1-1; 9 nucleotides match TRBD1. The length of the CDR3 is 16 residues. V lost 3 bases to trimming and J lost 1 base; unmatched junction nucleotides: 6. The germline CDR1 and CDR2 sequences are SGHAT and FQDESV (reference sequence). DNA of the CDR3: TGTGCCAGCAGCTTGACACCGGGACAGGGGAACACTGAAGCTTTCTTT. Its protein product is CASSLTPGQGNTEAFF.

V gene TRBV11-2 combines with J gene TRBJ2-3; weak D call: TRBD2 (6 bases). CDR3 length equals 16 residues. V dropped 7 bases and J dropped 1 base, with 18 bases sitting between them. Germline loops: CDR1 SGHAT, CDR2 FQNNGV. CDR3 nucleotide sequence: TGTGCCAGCACCGGGGACTTTAATGTAGGCACAGATACGCAGTATTTT. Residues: CASTGDFNVGTDTQYF.

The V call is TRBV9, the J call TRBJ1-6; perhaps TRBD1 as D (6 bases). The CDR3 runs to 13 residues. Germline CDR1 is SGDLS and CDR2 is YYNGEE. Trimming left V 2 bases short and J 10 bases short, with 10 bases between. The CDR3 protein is CASSVSGTSPLHF. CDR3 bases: TGTGCCAGCAGCGTCAGCGGGACATCACCCCTCCACTTT. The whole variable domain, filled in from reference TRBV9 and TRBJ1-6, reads DSGVTQTPKHLITATGQRVTLRCSPRSGDLSVYWYQQSLDQGLQFLIQYYNGEERAKGNILERFSAQQFPDLHSELNLSSLELGDSALYFCASSVSGTSPLHFGNGTRLTVT.

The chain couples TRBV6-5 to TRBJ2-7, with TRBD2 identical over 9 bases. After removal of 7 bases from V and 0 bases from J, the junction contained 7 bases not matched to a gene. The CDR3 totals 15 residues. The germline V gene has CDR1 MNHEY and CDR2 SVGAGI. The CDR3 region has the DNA TGTGCCAGCAATAAACTAGCGGGTTCCTCCTACGAGCAGTACTTC. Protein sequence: CASNKLAGSSYEQYF.

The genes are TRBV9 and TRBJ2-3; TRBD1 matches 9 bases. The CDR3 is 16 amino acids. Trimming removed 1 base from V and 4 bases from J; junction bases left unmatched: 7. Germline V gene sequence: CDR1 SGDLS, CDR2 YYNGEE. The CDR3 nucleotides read TGTGCCAGCAGCGTAAACCCGACAGGGGGGGCAGATACGCAGTATTTT. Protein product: CASSVNPTGGADTQYF.